This T cell receptor (beta chain) was documented in a study of vaccination and CD4 T cells after COVID-19 (dated by TCRdb to about 2022). About the full investigation: Six males and four females were included in the convalescent cohort, with two Hispanic individuals, seven Caucasians, two Asians and one multiracial person represented. Two doses of either the Pfizer-BioNTech BNT162b2 vaccine (n=8) or the Moderna mRNA-1273 vaccine (n=2) were administered to participants. Post-COVID blood samples from convalescent patients were collected a median of about 100 days after diagnosis, with a range of about 30 to 170 days. Post-vaccine blood samples were taken a median of 72 days after the second vaccine dose, with a range of 14 to 241 days. For stimulating the cultures, overlapping spike peptide pools were used, derived from SARS-CoV-2 as well as from the common cold coronaviruses HCoV-NL63, HCoV-OC43 and HCoV-229E. In control cultures, a CEFX viral epitope pool was used as positive control, an HIV-1 Nef peptide pool was used as negative control, or no peptide was added. In under twelve COVID-19 convalescent patients and a few infection-naive healthy vaccine recipients, researchers compared the spike-specific CD4+ TCR repertoire from before mRNA vaccination with the repertoire from after. In an earlier paper using these donors, memory CD4+ T cell crossreactivity between SARS-CoV-2 and common cold coronavirus spike proteins was assessed at the TCR clonotype level. The research as a whole found: The number of convalescent patients in the study was relatively small, and the study did not examine early timepoints following natural infection. In convalescent patients, a median approximately 90% of post-vaccine SARS-CoV-2-reactive clones were detected only after vaccination, suggesting vaccine-specific priming. In convalescent patients, nearly all vaccine-specific clones (304 of 307) were found to be mono-reactive for SARS-CoV-2 spike rather than cross-reactive with common cold coronaviruses. Although the median number of SARS-CoV-2-reactive clonotypes went up from roughly 19 after infection to roughly 40 after vaccination, the increase was not significant.

The V and J ends are trimmed by 5 bases and 8 bases, leaving 16 bases between them. The CDR3 sequence holds 14 residues, the cysteine and phenylalanine included. CDR3 DNA is the only sequence kept; it has 42 bases, read in frame from the first base. For CDR1 and CDR2, the germline V gene lists MNHEY and SVGEGT. The method behind the library was PCR. At the Johns Hopkins FTIC core, DNA from the cultured CD4+ T cells underwent TCR sequencing with the Oncomine TCR Beta short-read assay. Genomic DNA was extracted from the cultured CD4+ T cells with the QIAamp micro DNA kit. Oncomine TCR Beta libraries from cultured CD4+ T cells were pooled using unique dual indexes and sequenced on an Illumina iSeq 100. The source study handled its data this way. Non-productive sequences were filtered out, and CDR3s that did not start with C, did not end with F or W, or were shorter than 7 amino acids were discarded. Antigen-specific clonotypes were identified with the MANAFEST web application by comparing peptide-stimulated wells with reference and other culture wells. For a clone to be called positive, the clone needed an FDR below 0.05, an odds ratio above 5, and a productive frequency above 0.1% in at least two of three replicate wells. A clonotype was classed as cross-reactive if the clonotype showed significant expansion both in SARS-CoV-2 spike wells and in at least one common cold coronavirus spike condition. Similarity between CDR3 sequences was evaluated in R version 3.6.1 using Levenshtein distances (stringdist) and unrooted phylogenetic trees (ape). The public reads were quality trimmed at Q25 with fastp and then assembled into clones with MiXCR by TCRdb, keeping productive beta chains. CDR3 protein duplicates are merged, each entry listing the most common genes and DNA. Here the V and J calls rest on TCRdb's processing, not on the authors' analysis. The sample table shows several thousand distinct CDR3 sequences, and approximately 35% are seen once. Under 25% of the sample comes from the top ten.

Per the publication, the treatment or condition label means: roughly 10-day PBMC culture with coronavirus spike peptide pools or control peptides (ViraFEST assay). CD4+ T cells from unexposed donors were collected before the COVID-19 pandemic (2011-2018). To expand antigen-specific T cells with peptide pools and then pick out the expanded clonotypes through TCR sequencing, the study relied on the ViraFEST assay. PBMCs were cultured at about 2 million per well in IMDM supplemented with roughly 5.2% human AB serum and about 10 IU/ml IL-2, with approximately 10 ug/ml peptide pools added. On days 3 and 7, half of the culture medium was replaced with fresh IL-2-containing medium. After approximately 11 days of culture, CD4+ T cells were isolated by negative selection with the EasySep CD4+ T cell isolation kit. As cell number allowed, CD4+ T cells from unexposed donors were tested for reactivity to SARS-CoV-2 S and N and to four common cold coronavirus spike pools. PBMCs were separated from whole blood using Ficoll-Paque Plus gradient centrifugation and then either used fresh or cryopreserved at -140C. Each culture condition was generally run in triplicate wells. The leukapheresis product for the unexposed donors was obtained through commercial purchase.

Remarks on this clonotype: What this receptor recognizes is not known. No qualities accompany the bases; no much larger clone lies one base away.

The rearranged segments are TRBV6-2 or TRBV6-3 and TRBJ2-1; perhaps TRBD2 is the D gene, with 7 bases matching. The TCR was taken from a human donor in good health. Sample: CD4+ T cells from blood, cultured in vitro. The CDR3 protein is CASSARIGGDEQFF. In nucleotides, the sequence is TGTGCCAGCAGTGCGCGGATAGGGGGGGATGAGCAGTTCTTC.